The clone carrying this TCR beta chain was found many times. Its antigen remains unknown. Germline-derived CDR1 and CDR2 are MGHRA and YSYEKL. CDR3 length equals 15 residues. V lost 1 base to trimming and J lost 2 bases, with 8 bases between them. The data stem from a study of T-cell memory formation after mild COVID-19. Whole-study context: In these data, TCR clusters were largely donor specific.

Findings of the study overall: Cross-reactive memory appears to have joined, as suggested by some responding clones showing up in pre-infection memory. The CD4+ clones that contracted clustered mainly within CM and EM, and the CD8+ clones concentrated in EMRA.

5'RACE primed at constant segments yielded TCR alpha and TCR beta cDNA libraries bearing sample barcodes and UMIs. TCRdb passed the 5' RACE reads through MiXCR, listing each CDR3 protein once. The sample lists around 190,000 distinct CDR3 sequences, approximately 18% occurring once. Sequencing was done on a sample of PBMCs or a T cell subset sorted from them (not recorded which). The chain has TRBV4-1 and TRBJ1-4; tentative D call: TRBD1 (5 bases). The sequence was obtained from a man aged 18 to 35 who had mild COVID-19 (a few samples of this study predate the infection). Cell type and time point are not known. The CDR3 protein is CASSQVGTTNEKLFF. CDR3 bases: TGCGCCAGCAGCCAAGTTGGGACGACTAATGAAAAACTGTTTTTT.